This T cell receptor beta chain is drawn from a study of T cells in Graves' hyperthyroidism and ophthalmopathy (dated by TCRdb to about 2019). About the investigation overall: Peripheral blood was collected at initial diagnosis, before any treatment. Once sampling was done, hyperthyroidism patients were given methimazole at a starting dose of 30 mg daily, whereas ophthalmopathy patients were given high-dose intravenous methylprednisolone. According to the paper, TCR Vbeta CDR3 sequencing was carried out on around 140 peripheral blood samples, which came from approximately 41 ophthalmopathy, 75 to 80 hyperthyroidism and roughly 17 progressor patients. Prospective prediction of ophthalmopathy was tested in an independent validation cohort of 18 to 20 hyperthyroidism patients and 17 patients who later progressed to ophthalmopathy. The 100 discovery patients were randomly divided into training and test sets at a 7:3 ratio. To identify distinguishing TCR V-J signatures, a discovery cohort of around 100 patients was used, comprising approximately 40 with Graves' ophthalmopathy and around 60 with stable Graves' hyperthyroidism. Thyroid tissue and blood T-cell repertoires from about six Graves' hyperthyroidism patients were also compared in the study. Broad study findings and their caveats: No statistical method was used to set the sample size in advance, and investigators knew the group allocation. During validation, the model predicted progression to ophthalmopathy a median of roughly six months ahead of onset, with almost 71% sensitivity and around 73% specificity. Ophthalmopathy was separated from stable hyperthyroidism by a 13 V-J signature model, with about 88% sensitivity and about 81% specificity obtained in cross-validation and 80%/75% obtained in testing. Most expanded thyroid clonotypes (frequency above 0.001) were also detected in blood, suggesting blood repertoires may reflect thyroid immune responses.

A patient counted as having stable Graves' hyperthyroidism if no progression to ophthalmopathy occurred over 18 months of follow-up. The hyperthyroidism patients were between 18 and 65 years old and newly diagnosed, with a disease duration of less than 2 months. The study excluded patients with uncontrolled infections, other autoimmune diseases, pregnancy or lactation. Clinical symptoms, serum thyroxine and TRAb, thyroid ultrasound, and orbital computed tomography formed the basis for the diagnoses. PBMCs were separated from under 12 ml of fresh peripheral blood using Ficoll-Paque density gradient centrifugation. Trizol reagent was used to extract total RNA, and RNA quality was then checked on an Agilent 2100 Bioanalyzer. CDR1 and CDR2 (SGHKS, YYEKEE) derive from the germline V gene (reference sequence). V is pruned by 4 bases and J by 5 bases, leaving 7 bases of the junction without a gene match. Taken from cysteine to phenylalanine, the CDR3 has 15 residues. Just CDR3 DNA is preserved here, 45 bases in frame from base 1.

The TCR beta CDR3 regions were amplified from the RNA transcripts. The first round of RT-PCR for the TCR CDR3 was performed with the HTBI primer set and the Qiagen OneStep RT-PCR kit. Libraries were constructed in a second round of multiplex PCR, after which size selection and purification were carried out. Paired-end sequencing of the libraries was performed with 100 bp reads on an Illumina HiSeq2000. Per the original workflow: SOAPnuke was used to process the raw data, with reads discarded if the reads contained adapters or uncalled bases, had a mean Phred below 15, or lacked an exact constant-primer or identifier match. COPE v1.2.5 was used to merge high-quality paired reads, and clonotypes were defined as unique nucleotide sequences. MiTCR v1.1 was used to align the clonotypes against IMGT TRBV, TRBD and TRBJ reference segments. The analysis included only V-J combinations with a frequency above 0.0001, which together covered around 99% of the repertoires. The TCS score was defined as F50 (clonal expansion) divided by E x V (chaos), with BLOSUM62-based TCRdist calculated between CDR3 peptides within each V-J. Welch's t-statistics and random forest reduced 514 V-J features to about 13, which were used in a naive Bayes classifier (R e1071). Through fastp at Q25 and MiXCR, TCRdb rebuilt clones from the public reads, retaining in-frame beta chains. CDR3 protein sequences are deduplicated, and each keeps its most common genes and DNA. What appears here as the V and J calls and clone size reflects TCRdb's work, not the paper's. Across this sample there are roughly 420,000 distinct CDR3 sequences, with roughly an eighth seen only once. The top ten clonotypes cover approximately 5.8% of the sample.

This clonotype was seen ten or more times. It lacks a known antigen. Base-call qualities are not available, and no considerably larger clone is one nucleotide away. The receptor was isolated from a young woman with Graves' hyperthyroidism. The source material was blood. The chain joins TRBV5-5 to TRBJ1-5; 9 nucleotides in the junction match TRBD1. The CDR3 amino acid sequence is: CASSPRTGVDQPQHF. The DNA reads TGTGCCAGCAGCCCAAGGACAGGGGTTGATCAGCCCCAGCATTTT.